This T cell receptor beta chain was obtained from a study of shared clonotypes between healthy human individuals. The overall study: The study used three CD4 naive, three CD4 memory, two CD8 naive and one CD8 memory plate per donor. Overall study results and limits: Generally, naive subsets (rather than memory subsets) showed larger estimated richness.

Some 30,000 T cell genomes, or 200 to 250 ng DNA, went into the sorted-subset replicate PCRs. Sequenced by immunoSEQ multiplex PCR; TCRdb stores in-frame clones only, minus some. The sample holds a few million clones, 85% to 95% seen once. The V end lost 4 bases, the J end lost 5 bases, and 8 bases lay between the germline ends. This CDR3 spans 13 amino acids. Germline CDR1 and CDR2: SGHTA and FQGTGA. Details on this clone: Antigen unknown.

Sequences were obtained from naive CD4+ T cells from PBMCs. Noted subset: CD45RA+ positively selected. The sequence came from a man younger than 30 in good health. Some clones in this sample may be carry-over from other donors' samples. The chain employs TRBV7-3 and TRBJ2-2; unclear D gene. The CDR3 DNA sequence: TGTGCCAGCAGCTCCACCCGAACCGGGGAGCTGTTTTTT. It codes for CASSSTRTGELFF.